The TCR beta chain described here comes from a study of T-cell reconstitution after alpha-beta-depleted transplantation in children. Preparation of the TCRbeta library was carried out with unique molecular identifiers. From the PCR reads, TCRdb called clonotypes with MiXCR, one entry per CDR3 protein. The top ten clones hold about 28% of a sample with 800,000 to 1,000,000 distinct CDR3 sequences, 25% to 35% of them seen once. Germline CDR1 and CDR2: SGDLS and YYNGEE. CDR3 length: 17 residues. V lost 3 bases and J lost 0, with 18 bases in between. This chain joins TRBV9 and TRBJ1-1, with a weak D call TRBD1 (5 bases). This clonotype originated in a boy less than two years old who had a stem cell transplant for SCID, so the T cells may come from the graft donor. The sequencing used PBMCs, mostly from graft donor cells, collected 360 days after TCRalphabeta/CD19-depleted stem cell transplant. In DNA, the CDR3 is TGTGCCAGCAGCGCCACAATCTCGACAGTTATGAACACTGAAGCTTTCTTT. Amino acids: CASSATISTVMNTEAFF.